This T cell receptor (beta chain) was captured in a study of blood T cell repertoires in COVID-19. Turning to the study itself: Samples taken during acute and convalescent COVID-19 were collected in the United States, Italy and Spain. From T cells, B-cell-depleted T cells, or PBMCs came the material, which was cDNA or gDNA.

This CDR3 spans 15 amino acids. The germline gives CDR1 SGHKS, CDR2 YYEKEE (reference sequence). V gave up 0 bases and J gave up 2 bases; unmatched junction bases: 5. The authors' processing: It was from reference gene primer amplification that nucleated cell counts were estimated. Some clones are missing from TCRdb's copy, which holds only in-frame ones; the method was immunoSEQ multiplex PCR. V and J calls and clone size are copied from that table; D and trimming were computed from the DNA. The table records 40,000 to 55,000 clones, over 90% of them present only once. V gene TRBV5-5 combines with J gene TRBJ2-7; 7 positions agree with TRBD1. This receptor was taken from a human donor in a cohort sampled during active COVID-19. Input material: peripheral blood. The CDR3 DNA sequence: TGTGCCAGCAGCTTGGCCCGGACAGGCCCCTACGAGCAGTACTTC. It yields the protein CASSLARTGPYEQYF. The complete variable domain, with remaining parts taken from reference TRBV5-5 and TRBJ2-7, reads DAGVTQSPTHLIKTRGQQVTLRCSPISGHKSVSWYQQVLGQGPQFIFQYYEKEERGRGNFPDRFSARQFPNYSSELNVNALLLGDSALYLCASSLARTGPYEQYFGPGTRLTVT.